This TCR beta chain was found in a study of identical twins. The CDR3 spans 13 residues. V was clipped by 6 bases and J by 3 bases, with 9 bases between them. A single record per CDR3 protein comes from TCRdb applying MiXCR to the 5' RACE reads. This table holds some 500,000 distinct CDR3 sequences, 22% found once. Each donor (without exception) was a healthy Caucasian. This clonotype came up many times. Its specificity is not known. Study-wide findings and caveats: Out-of-frame alpha sequences common to twins exhibited a surplus of low generation probability. Cross-sectional statistics, not tracking of the same donors, supported the conclusions.

The same data also went into a second study, on T cells expressing NK-cell markers. That study reports: Beta-chain profiling covered CD3+CD56+NKG2C+, CD3+CD56+NKG2C- and CD3+CD56-NKG2C+ sorted subsets.

The TCR originated in a young woman in good health. The genes are TRBV12-3 or TRBV12-4 and TRBJ1-5; tentatively, D is TRBD1 (5 bases). What was sequenced was CD4+ T cells sorted from blood. Here the CDR3 reads CASRGDYNQPQHF. CDR3 DNA sequence: TGTGCCAGCAGGGGGGACTACAATCAGCCCCAGCATTTT.